This TCR beta chain was recovered during a study of spatial heterogeneity in lung cancer. Study-level results: Roughly 6.4% of tumor T cells for alpha chains and less than 15% for beta chains were estimated to be covered. Counts for ubiquitous and regional expanded TCRs went along with ubiquitous and regional nonsynonymous mutations, respectively. Intratumoral expanded alpha and beta TCR counts were found to track tumor mutation counts.

This clonotype was observed a handful of times. The antigen is undetermined. There are 14 residues in the CDR3. Germline values: CDR1 SEHNR, CDR2 FQNEAQ (reference sequence). V was cut by 5 bases and J by 2 bases, with 11 bases left in between. The time point was: sample taken at primary tumor resection. Patients with untreated early-stage non-small cell lung cancer, numbering approximately 70, were the donors. Without sorting, whole RNA was sequenced from tumor, nontumor lung or frozen PBMC. TCRdb reprocessed the 5' RACE reads with MiXCR, giving one entry per CDR3 protein. The sample contains under 5,500 distinct CDR3 sequences, over 5% of which appear only once.

The TCR was taken from a male donor with early-stage non-small cell lung cancer. The sequenced sample was lung tumor tissue, obtained at surgery. The chain combines TRBV7-9 with TRBJ2-3, with TRBD2 as a possible D gene (5 bases). The CDR3 region is CASSHGLSTDTQYF. The CDR3 nucleotides read TGTGCCAGCAGCCATGGACTTTCCACAGATACGCAGTATTTT.